This T cell receptor beta chain was identified during a study of T cell repertoires and HLA-DP antigens. After roughly 15 days, CD4+ cells were restimulated roughly 24 h with the same allogeneic DPB1. Retrovirally transduced HeLa cells with HLA-DPA1/DPB1, HLA-DM, invariant chain and CD80 served as stimulators. Negative selection yielded untouched CD4+ T cells of average about 98% purity. Survey-resolution sequencing targeted approximately 56,000 T cell genomes in cultured samples. The data were produced by immunoSEQ multiplex PCR, yet TCRdb's version contains in-frame clones alone and is incomplete. Of about 3,700 clones listed, 76% are singletons. The V gene's germline CDR1 is KGHSH and CDR2 LQKENI. The CDR3 runs to 15 residues. Trimming cost V 1 base and J 5 bases, with 15 bases left between them.

Sequenced sample: CD137- CD4+ T cells from cultured PBMCs. The gene calls are TRBV18 and TRBJ2-7; no clear D. The TCR was taken from a woman between 18 and 29 years old in good health and CMV-seronegative. CDR3 nucleotide sequence: TGTGCCAGCTCACCACTGAGATCCCAGTTCCACGAGCAGTACTTC. It codes for CASSPLRSQFHEQYF.